One sample yielded the 30 T cell receptor beta chains listed below, sequenced in a study of response to subunit inactivated influenza vaccine. Each CDR3 protein gets one entry after TCRdb re-called the RT-PCR reads with MiXCR. The table lists approximately 700,000 distinct CDR3 sequences, more than 11% of them singletons. The specimen comprised PBMCs from blood, sampled about 14 days before vaccination. Receptors were obtained from a man between 50 and 59 years old who received an inactivated influenza vaccine.

This clonotype has just a few counts. The chain carries TRBV20-1 and TRBJ2-7; D is perhaps TRBD2 (5 bases). The germline V gene has CDR1 DFQATT and CDR2 SNEGSKA (reference sequence). Trimming took off 0 bases at V and 3 bases at J, with 15 bases between the two ends. CDR3 length: 15 residues. As DNA, the CDR3 is TGCAGTGCTAGAGATTTAGGACTGGAACACTACGAGCAGTACTTC. As protein: CSARDLGLEHYEQYF.

This clonotype was detected a few times. This sequence joins TRBV4-3 and TRBJ1-5; no reliable D call. The CDR3 runs to 15 residues. Germline loops: CDR1 LGHNA, CDR2 YSLEER. V was pared by 4 bases and J by 4 bases, with 14 bases between. The CDR3 here is CASSLTRGVNQPQHF. In nucleotides, the CDR3 is TGCGCCAGCAGCCTCACGCGGGGAGTAAATCAGCCCCAGCATTTT.

This clonotype was seen a few times. V gene TRBV29-1 combines with J gene TRBJ1-3, with D unclear. Deletions cut 5 bases from V and 0 bases from J, with 5 bases between. The CDR3 totals 12 residues. Germline CDR1 SQVTM, CDR2 ANQGSEA. The CDR3 sequence: CSVLNSGNTIYF. CDR3 coding DNA: TGCAGCGTTCTCAACTCTGGAAACACCATATATTTT.

CDR3 sequence: CAISESKGLAGDRYNEQFF. Here the CDR3 DNA reads TGTGCCATCAGTGAGTCGAAGGGACTAGCGGGAGACCGATACAATGAGCAGTTCTTC. The chain combines TRBV10-3 with TRBJ2-1, with TRBD2 matching 14 bases. This CDR3 region has 19 residues. Germline CDR1 ENHRY, CDR2 SYGVKD. J lost 4 bases, V lost 0 bases, and 8 bases had no gene match.

This clonotype was counted a few times. V is TRBV6-4 and J is TRBJ2-2, with 11 bases lining up with TRBD1. Germline loops: CDR1 MRHNA, CDR2 SNTAGT. The CDR3 totals 19 residues. The ends lost 2 bases at V and 7 bases at J; junction bases unmatched: 15. CDR3 nucleotide sequence: TGTGCCAGCAGTGACACCGGGACAGGGGGAACAGGTTCTCTCGGGGAGCTGTTTTTT. This translates into CASSDTGTGGTGSLGELFF.

As for this clonotype: A single base separates this from a much larger clone, so it may be a read error. The CDR3 is CSAKSLSGGGVGYEQYF. CDR3 DNA: TGCAGTGCTAAGAGTTTGTCCGGGGGGGGCGTGGGTTACGAGCAGTACTTC. The chain couples TRBV20-1 to TRBJ2-7; 8 bases agree with TRBD2. The J segment lost 4 bases and the V segment lost 4 bases, leaving 18 bases of the junction unmatched. Germline values: CDR1 DFQATT, CDR2 SNEGSKA (reference sequence). The CDR3 extends over 17 amino acids.

In regard to this clonotype: A clone one base away is much larger, so this may be a read error. The chain links TRBV2 to TRBJ2-6, with D possibly being TRBD1 (5 bases). The V gene's germline CDR1 is SNHLY and CDR2 FYNNEI. This CDR3 contains 16 residues. Here the CDR3 DNA reads TGTGCCAGCAGTGAAGCGGGCAACTCTGGGGCCAACGTCCTGATTTTC. It specifies CASSEAGNSGANVLIF.

This sequence joins TRBV7-2 and TRBJ2-7; TRBD1 is a possible D gene (5 bases). The V gene's germline CDR1 is SGHTA and CDR2 FQGNSA. The CDR3 sequence is 15 residues long. The CDR3 sequence: CAYEVDKSIIYEQYF. The DNA for the CDR3 is TGTGCATACGAAGTGGACAAATCCATAATCTACGAGCAGTACTTC.

This clonotype was observed many times. This chain uses TRBV12-3 or TRBV12-4 with TRBJ2-4; perhaps TRBD1 as D (5 bases). The CDR3 length is 14 residues. V was pared by 1 base and J by 4 bases, with 8 bases between. The CDR3 region is CASSLGQNKNIQYF. The CDR3 region has the DNA TGTGCCAGCAGTTTAGGACAGAATAAAAACATTCAGTACTTC.

This clonotype was seen only a few times. The V gene is TRBV27, the J gene TRBJ2-3, with 10 bases lining up with TRBD2. Germline loops: CDR1 MNHEY, CDR2 SMNVEV (reference sequence). The CDR3 has 15 residues. The junction had 12 bases not matched to a gene; V was cut back by 5 bases and J by 10 bases. CDR3 DNA sequence: TGTGCCAGCAGTCTAGCGGGGGCTCTCAGGGGTGCGCAGTATTTT. It yields the protein CASSLAGALRGAQYF.

The V call is TRBV20-1, the J call TRBJ2-1, with D tentatively TRBD1 (6 bases). CDR1 is DFQATT and CDR2 is SNEGSKA in the germline V gene (reference sequence). Trimming took off 2 bases at V and 4 bases at J, with 18 bases between the two ends. This CDR3 has 16 residues. CDR3: CSARSSTGLGYNEQFF. DNA of the CDR3: TGCAGTGCTAGATCCTCAACAGGGCTAGGTTACAATGAGCAGTTCTTC.

This chain connects TRBV12-3 or TRBV12-4 to TRBJ2-2; 8 nucleotides agree with TRBD2. This CDR3 is built from 18 residues. The J segment lost 1 base and the V segment lost 6 bases, leaving 13 bases of the junction unmatched. The CDR3 DNA reads as TGTGCCAGCAGAGGAACGGGGGGGCCTATGAGGAACACCGGGGAGCTGTTTTTT. Translating gives CASRGTGGPMRNTGELFF.

The chain links TRBV6-2 or TRBV6-3 to TRBJ1-1; 8 positions agree with TRBD1. The V gene end was trimmed by 5 bases and the J gene end by 11 bases; junction bases not matched to a gene: 7. CDR3 length: 12 residues. The germline V gene has CDR1 MNHEY and CDR2 SVGEGT. The CDR3 bases are TGTGCCAGCAGTCCCAGGACAGGGAACGCTTTCTTT. Residues: CASSPRTGNAFF.

The J gene is TRBJ1-2, the V gene TRBV5-1, with D tentatively TRBD1 (6 bases). Trimming removed 3 bases at V and 4 bases at J, with 10 bases between. CDR1 is SGHRS, CDR2 YFSETQ, per germline. This CDR3 is built from 13 residues. The CDR3 protein is CASSSGAGYGYTF. CDR3 DNA sequence: TGCGCCAGCAGCTCAGGGGCCGGCTATGGCTACACCTTC.

This clonotype has a handful of counts. J is TRBJ2-7 and V is TRBV10-3; 7 nucleotides align to TRBD1. The germline gives CDR1 ENHRY, CDR2 SYGVKD. Trimming at V came to 0 bases and at J to 0 bases, leaving 5 bases not matched to a gene. The CDR3 length is 16 residues. For the CDR3, the DNA is TGTGCCATCAGTGAGTCATGGGACAGCTTCTCCTACGAGCAGTACTTC. Its protein product is CAISESWDSFSYEQYF.

This clonotype showed up just a few times. The chain has TRBV2 and TRBJ1-1; maybe TRBD1 (6 bases). The CDR3 totals 11 residues. V was trimmed by 8 bases and J by 7 bases, leaving 11 bases between them. The germline V gene encodes CDR1 SNHLY and CDR2 FYNNEI. The CDR3 region has the DNA TGTGCCAGCCGAGGGGGGGTTGAAGCTTTCTTT. This encodes CASRGGVEAFF.

The chain employs TRBV29-1 and TRBJ2-7; D is perhaps TRBD1 (6 bases). Germline values: CDR1 SQVTM, CDR2 ANQGSEA. The ends were cut back, 7 bases at V and 2 bases at J, with 12 bases in the middle. The CDR3 consists of 12 residues. Here the CDR3 DNA reads TGCAGCGCTCAGGGGTTTACCTACGAGCAGTACTTC. Protein: CSAQGFTYEQYF.

The chain recombines TRBV5-4 with TRBJ2-5; D is uncertain. The CDR3 has 16 residues. V lost 1 base to trimming and J lost 4 bases, with 17 bases between them. The V gene's germline CDR1 is SGHNT and CDR2 YYREEE (reference sequence). CDR3 loop: CASSLRSFLGVETQYF. Here the CDR3 DNA reads TGTGCCAGCAGCTTGCGGTCCTTTTTAGGAGTAGAGACCCAGTACTTC.

In this sample, this clonotype turned up a few times. In nucleotides, the CDR3 is TGTGCCAGCAGCTTAGGGAGGACTAGCGGGAGAAATCGAGGCGAGCAGTTCTTC. Its protein is CASSLGRTSGRNRGEQFF. The J gene is TRBJ2-1, the V gene TRBV11-2, with TRBD2 matching 13 bases. V dropped 1 base and J dropped 10; count of bases not matched to a gene: 13. Looked up from germline, CDR1 is SGHAT and CDR2 is FQNNGV. The CDR3 runs 18 residues.

V gene TRBV6-5 combines with J gene TRBJ2-7; 8 bases are a match to TRBD2. The CDR3 spans 14 residues. V lost 1 base and J lost 5; bases outside the gene matches: 4. Germline values: CDR1 MNHEY, CDR2 SVGAGI. The CDR3, as DNA: TGTGCCAGCAGTTACTACGCGGGAGGCAACGAGCAGTACTTC. Residues: CASSYYAGGNEQYF.

This chain joins TRBV14 and TRBJ2-7; 7 positions agree with TRBD1. The CDR3 runs to 15 residues. V was pared by 2 bases and J by 2 bases, with 6 bases of the junction left unmatched. The germline V gene encodes CDR1 SGHDN and CDR2 FVKESK. CDR3 residues: CASSQIQGWTYEQYF. The CDR3 nucleotides read TGTGCCAGCAGCCAAATACAGGGGTGGACCTACGAGCAGTACTTC.

This clonotype was detected a few times. V and J are TRBV29-1 and TRBJ2-5; TRBD1 matches at 7 bases. From germline, CDR1 is SQVTM and CDR2 ANQGSEA. The CDR3 has 16 residues. The junction had 11 bases not matched to a gene; V was cut back by 2 bases and J by 2 bases. CDR3 DNA sequence: TGCAGCGTTGAAATCGTCGGTGACAGGGTTCAAGAGACCCAGTACTTC. It yields the protein CSVEIVGDRVQETQYF. The full variable domain, rest sourced from reference TRBV29-1 and TRBJ2-5, is SAVISQKPSRDICQRGTSLTIQCQVDSQVTMMFWYRQQPGQSLTLIATANQGSEATYESGFVIDKFPISRPNLTFSTLTVSNMSPEDSSIYLCSVEIVGDRVQETQYFGPGTRLLVL.

This clonotype was seen a few times. The gene calls are TRBV3-1 and TRBJ2-1; D possibly corresponds to TRBD1 (5 bases). Per the germline V gene, CDR1 is LGHDT and CDR2 is YNNKEL (reference sequence). CDR3 length equals 13 residues. V shed 2 bases and J shed 8 bases, with 10 bases lying between them. The CDR3 protein is CASSQTQADEQFF. CDR3 in DNA: TGTGCCAGCAGCCAAACACAGGCGGATGAGCAGTTCTTC.

V and J are TRBV4-3 and TRBJ2-7; TRBD1 matches 8 bases. Germline V gene sequence: CDR1 LGHNA, CDR2 YSLEER. With 3 bases clipped from V and 0 bases from J, the junction kept 4 bases outside the gene matches. This CDR3 is 15 amino acids long. This chain's CDR3 is CASSHIGQGSYEQYF. The CDR3 coding sequence is TGCGCCAGCAGCCATATAGGACAGGGCTCCTACGAGCAGTACTTC.

This clonotype has a handful of counts. The conserved closing phenylalanine or tryptophan is absent in this CDR3, likely reflecting a read error. Because the CDR3's place on the DNA is in doubt, the DNA is left out and the CDR3 is given as listed by TCRdb. This sequence joins TRBV28 and TRBJ2-7; TRBD1 is taken as the D call from the table, unchecked against the DNA. The CDR3 adds up to 12 amino acids, both ends counted. Germline CDR1 reads MDHEN; CDR2 reads SYDVKM. The CDR3 loop reads CASSTGTGVINL.

This rearrangement joins TRBV12-3 or TRBV12-4 to TRBJ1-2; no reliable D call. V lost 6 bases and J 8 bases, leaving 16 bases between the germline ends. This CDR3 comprises 13 residues. The CDR3 bases are TGTGCCAGCAGCCCTAGGACGACCCTGGGCTACACCTTC. Residues: CASSPRTTLGYTF.

The chain combines TRBV7-9 with TRBJ1-5; D call uncertain. The CDR3 has 13 amino acids. V shed 1 base and J shed 8 bases, with 9 bases lying between them. The germline V gene has CDR1 SEHNR and CDR2 FQNEAQ (reference sequence). The CDR3 reads CASSLGGGEPQHF. Here the CDR3 DNA reads TGTGCCAGCAGCTTAGGCGGAGGCGAGCCCCAGCATTTT.

This clonotype was detected ten times or more. This chain joins TRBV29-1 and TRBJ2-1; D perhaps matches TRBD2 (6 bases). V was clipped by 0 bases and J by 1 base, with 10 bases between them. CDR1 and CDR2 (germline): SQVTM, ANQGSEA. The length of the CDR3 is 15 residues. Here the CDR3 DNA reads TGCAGCGTTGAAGATCGGGGGAAATCCTACAATGAGCAGTTCTTC. Protein product: CSVEDRGKSYNEQFF.

The DNA for the CDR3 is TGCGCCAGCAGCCAAGGGCACAGGGAAAGGCTGTTTTTT. Encoded protein: CASSQGHRERLFF. The chain employs TRBV4-1 and TRBJ2-2; TRBD1 is a possible D gene (6 bases). CDR3 length: 13 amino acids. V lost 1 base and J 13 bases, leaving 13 bases between the germline ends. Germline V gives CDR1 MGHRA, CDR2 YSYEKL.

This chain uses TRBV7-2 with TRBJ1-5; TRBD1 matches 8 bases. V was pared by 6 bases and J by 6 bases, with 7 bases of the junction left unmatched. CDR3 length: 14 residues. Germline V gene sequence: CDR1 SGHTA, CDR2 FQGNSA. CDR3 DNA sequence: TGTGCCAGCAGTTACCGACAGGGGTTTCAGCCCCAGCATTTT. This gives the protein CASSYRQGFQPQHF.